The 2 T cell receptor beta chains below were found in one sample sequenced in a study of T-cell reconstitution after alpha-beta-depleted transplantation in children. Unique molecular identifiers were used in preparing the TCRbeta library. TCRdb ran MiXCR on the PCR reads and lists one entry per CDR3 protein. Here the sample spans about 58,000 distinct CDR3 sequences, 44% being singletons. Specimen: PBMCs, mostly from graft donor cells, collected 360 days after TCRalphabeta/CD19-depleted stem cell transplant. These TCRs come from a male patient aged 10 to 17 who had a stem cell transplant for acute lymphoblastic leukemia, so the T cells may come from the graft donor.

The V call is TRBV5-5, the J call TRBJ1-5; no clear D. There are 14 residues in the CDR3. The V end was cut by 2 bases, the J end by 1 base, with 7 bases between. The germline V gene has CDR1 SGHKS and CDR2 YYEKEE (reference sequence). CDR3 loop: CASSFLTSNQPQHF. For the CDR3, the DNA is TGTGCCAGCAGCTTCCTCACGAGCAATCAGCCCCAGCATTTT. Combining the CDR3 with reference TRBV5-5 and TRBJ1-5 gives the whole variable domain DAGVTQSPTHLIKTRGQQVTLRCSPISGHKSVSWYQQVLGQGPQFIFQYYEKEERGRGNFPDRFSARQFPNYSSELNVNALLLGDSALYLCASSFLTSNQPQHFGDGTRLSIL.

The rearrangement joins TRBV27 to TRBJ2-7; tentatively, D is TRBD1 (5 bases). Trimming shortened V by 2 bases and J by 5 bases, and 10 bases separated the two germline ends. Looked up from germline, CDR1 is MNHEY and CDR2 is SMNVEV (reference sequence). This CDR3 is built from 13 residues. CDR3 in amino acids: CASSLAGLDEQYF. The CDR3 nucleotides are TGTGCCAGCAGTTTAGCAGGGTTGGACGAGCAGTACTTC.